The rows below give T cell receptor beta chains drawn from one sample of a study of monozygotic twins with inflammatory bowel disease. Using the 5' RACE reads, TCRdb records one entry per CDR3 protein without DNA. The sample includes about 330,000 distinct CDR3 sequences. The sequencing input was blood. The source is a human donor with ulcerative colitis or Crohn's disease, or a healthy co-twin of an affected twin (not recorded which). The CDR3 runs from the conserved cysteine through the conserved F or W. Each record gives: V gene, J gene, CDR3 protein.

>TRBV5-1|TRBJ1-5
CASSLGTGGKPQHF
>TRBV6-6|TRBJ1-5
CASRGTGNQPQHF
>TRBV29-1|TRBJ2-2
CSVGHTGELFF
>TRBV4-3|TRBJ2-7
CASSQDFAGDGRYEQYF
>TRBV6-4|TRBJ1-5
CASTPPGSNQPQHF
>TRBV15|TRBJ1-6
CATSRDPTARSPLHF
>TRBV20-1|TRBJ2-3
CSVNPGTGNTQYF
>TRBV10-3|TRBJ2-7
CAISESRGASGSSYEQYF
>TRBV12-3/TRBV12-4|TRBJ2-3
CASSLSPGPGGTQYF
>TRBV20-1|TRBJ2-3
CSATRQGASGFTDTQYF
>TRBV7-8|TRBJ1-6
CASSLVYRDRAGLNSPLHF
>TRBV7-2|TRBJ2-5
CASSLPTSGKETQYF
>TRBV5-1|TRBJ2-7
CASSLGYTAGEIISYEQYF
>TRBV7-2|TRBJ1-3
CASSRNPSGNTIYF
>TRBV6-1|TRBJ2-5
CASSQGQGIETQYF
>TRBV27|TRBJ2-3
CASSSGGAYIDTQYF
>TRBV5-1|TRBJ2-3
CASSLDRGSTDTQYF
>TRBV5-4|TRBJ2-3
CASSQGSPHQPTDTQYF
>TRBV20-1|TRBJ1-3
CSARWGLSGNTIYF
>TRBV19|TRBJ1-1
CASSIGIAEAFF
>TRBV4-3|TRBJ2-2
CASSRRETGELFF
>TRBV29-1|TRBJ2-1
CSVGQGDFFPSGDNEQFF
>TRBV12-3/TRBV12-4|TRBJ2-4
CASRLAATSIQYF
>TRBV5-1|TRBJ2-7
CASSLPTGGTEQYF